This entry lists 2 T cell receptor beta chains sequenced from one sample in a study of blood T cell repertoires in COVID-19. Assay: immunoSEQ multiplex PCR; the TCRdb copy retains only in-frame clones and omits some. The data show 87,000 or so clones, roughly 76% seen once. The sample comprised peripheral blood. These receptors all come from a woman aged 80 or over with active or convalescent COVID-19.

The chain carries TRBV6-5 and TRBJ1-5; D is ambiguous. The CDR3 sequence is 13 residues long. Trimming stripped 2 bases from V and 1 base from J, with 3 bases between. Germline CDR1 reads MNHEY; CDR2 reads SVGAGI. CDR3 nucleotide sequence: TGTGCCAGCAGTTACGTAAGCAATCAGCCCCAGCATTTT. It is translated as CASSYVSNQPQHF.

V gene TRBV7-9 combines with J gene TRBJ1-1, with no clear D. Per germline, CDR1 SEHNR and CDR2 FQNEAQ (reference sequence). The length of the CDR3 is 15 residues. V was cut by 5 bases and J by 5 bases, with 18 bases left in between. The CDR3 DNA reads TGTGCCAGCAGCCCTAGCTACGAGTCGGGTACTGAAGCTTTCTTT. Translation: CASSPSYESGTEAFF. The full variable domain, with the rest looked up from reference TRBV7-9 and TRBJ1-1, is DTGVSQNPRHKITKRGQNVTFRCDPISEHNRLYWYRQTLGQGPEFLTYFQNEAQLEKSRLLSDRFSAERPKGSFSTLEIQRTEQGDSAMYLCASSPSYESGTEAFFGQGTRLTVV.